The TCR beta chain under discussion was sequenced for a study of blood T cell repertoires in COVID-19. Study context: The study drew acute and convalescent COVID-19 samples from the United States, Italy and Spain.

V was trimmed by 4 bases and J by 5 bases, leaving 8 bases between them. The CDR3 contains 12 residues. Sequenced by immunoSEQ multiplex PCR; TCRdb stores in-frame clones only, minus some. The sample includes a few hundred thousand clones, around four fifths seen only once; the top ten take approximately 9.2%. What was sequenced was PBMCs or T cells enriched from blood (not recorded which). The J gene is TRBJ1-1, the V gene TRBV12-3 or TRBV12-4; no clear D. The clonotype was recovered from a man aged 40-49 years who had recovered from COVID-19. The CDR3 DNA follows: TGTGCCAGCAGTTGGAGTGGGACTGAAGCTTTCTTT. Its translation: CASSWSGTEAFF.